This T cell receptor beta chain was identified in a study of T cell changes during pregnancy in multiple sclerosis. Per germline, CDR1 SQVTM and CDR2 ANQGSEA. The CDR3 runs 11 residues. Trimming pared 7 bases from V and 5 bases from J, leaving 12 bases between. Clones were sequenced by immunoSEQ multiplex PCR, and TCRdb holds only the in-frame ones, with some missing. Seen here are more than 55,000 clones, around nine tenths observed once, and the top ten hold around 2.2%. The TCR sequence derives from a female donor in good health, enrolled as a control in a pregnancy study. The chain carries TRBV29-1 and TRBJ2-7; possibly TRBD1 for D (6 bases). The material sequenced was peripheral blood, taken in the first trimester of pregnancy. The DNA of the CDR3 is TGCAGCGCACAGGGTATCAACGAGCAGTACTTC. Protein product: CSAQGINEQYF.